The clone carrying this T cell receptor (beta chain) was counted a single time. The data were obtained in a study of regulatory dendritic cells for organ transplantation. Trimming cost V 4 bases and J 3 bases; bases outside gene matches: 6. Germline V gene data show CDR1 as MNHNS and CDR2 as SASEGT. The CDR3 sequence is 16 residues long. Some clones are missing from TCRdb's copy, which holds only in-frame ones; the method was immunoSEQ multiplex PCR. In the table there are 25,000 to 35,000 clones, over 75% of which are singletons. The sample consisted of memory CD4+ T cells from blood. Subset of the sample: CD45RO+ memory T cells. This receptor was obtained from a human donor in good health. This rearrangement joins TRBV6-1 to TRBJ2-5, with 12 positions matching TRBD2. The CDR3 DNA reads TGTGCCAGCAGTGTGCTAGCGGGAGGGGGCGAAGAGACCCAGTACTTC. This encodes CASSVLAGGGEETQYF.